This is a list of T cell receptor beta chains from one sample in a study of vaccination effects on CD4 cells after COVID-19. These TCRs' antigens remain unknown. Data came from immunoSEQ multiplex PCR; TCRdb stores just in-frame clones and leaves some out. The repertoire holds around 81,000 clones, with about three quarters as singletons. The sample consisted of CD4+ T cells from PBMCs cultured with HCoV-OC43 spike peptides, taken after COVID-19 vaccination. The receptors were sampled from a human donor who received a COVID-19 vaccine. Each CDR3 is given with its conserved first and last residue. Each record gives: D gene, J gene, V gene, clone size, CDR3 DNA, CDR3 protein. The D gene is left open where the match is weak. Clone size is shown for a subset of rows, as once, few, many or a class of expanded clone.

D gene: NA; J gene: TRBJ1-4; V gene: TRBV5-1; clone size: NA; CDR3 DNA: TGCGCCAGCAGCACAAGACAGGCAACTAATGAAAAACTGTTTTTT; CDR3 protein: CASSTRQATNEKLFF
D gene: NA; J gene: TRBJ2-6; V gene: TRBV19; clone size: NA; CDR3 DNA: TGTGCCAGTAGGTCTCAGGCTGGGGCCAACGTCCTGACTTTC; CDR3 protein: CASRSQAGANVLTF
D gene: NA; J gene: TRBJ1-1; V gene: TRBV27; clone size: NA; CDR3 DNA: TGTGCCAGCAGTATAAGATCGGACATCTTTATGACTGTTGCTTTCTTT; CDR3 protein: CASSIRSDIFMTVAFF
D gene: TRBD1; J gene: TRBJ1-3; V gene: TRBV5-1; clone size: NA; CDR3 DNA: TGCGCCAGCAGCTTATCGGGACAGGGACTCTCTGGAAACACCATATATTTT; CDR3 protein: CASSLSGQGLSGNTIYF
D gene: NA; J gene: TRBJ1-4; V gene: TRBV5-1; clone size: NA; CDR3 DNA: TGCGCCAGCAGCATCTCCACAGGGAAGAATGAAAAACTGTTTTTT; CDR3 protein: CASSISTGKNEKLFF
D gene: NA; J gene: TRBJ1-6; V gene: TRBV30; clone size: NA; CDR3 DNA: TGTGCCTGGAGTGCATACAGGGACTCACCCCTCCACTTT; CDR3 protein: CAWSAYRDSPLHF
D gene: TRBD1; J gene: TRBJ1-1; V gene: TRBV29-1; clone size: NA; CDR3 DNA: TGCAGCGTCGGGACAGGGAAAGCTTTCTTT; CDR3 protein: CSVGTGKAFF
D gene: TRBD1; J gene: TRBJ1-2; V gene: TRBV19; clone size: NA; CDR3 DNA: TGTGCCACTGCGGGGACAGACTATGGCTACACCTTC; CDR3 protein: CATAGTDYGYTF
D gene: NA; J gene: TRBJ2-3; V gene: TRBV18; clone size: NA; CDR3 DNA: TGTGCCAGCTCACCACTACTAGCTGAGCAGTATTTT; CDR3 protein: CASSPLLAEQYF
D gene: TRBD2; J gene: TRBJ2-3; V gene: TRBV19; clone size: once; CDR3 DNA: TGTGCCAGTACCAGACTAGCGGGGGGACCCACAGATACGCAGTATTTT; CDR3 protein: CASTRLAGGPTDTQYF
D gene: NA; J gene: TRBJ2-2; V gene: TRBV7-8; clone size: NA; CDR3 DNA: TGTGCCAGCAGCTTAGTCGCGGGGTACACCGGGGAGCTGTTTTTT; CDR3 protein: CASSLVAGYTGELFF
D gene: TRBD2; J gene: TRBJ2-5; V gene: TRBV9; clone size: NA; CDR3 DNA: TGTGCCAGCAGCGTGGGACTAGCGGGGAACCAAGAGACCCAGTACTTC; CDR3 protein: CASSVGLAGNQETQYF
D gene: TRBD1; J gene: TRBJ2-1; V gene: TRBV29-1; clone size: NA; CDR3 DNA: TGCAGCGTGCGAGGGGGCACCTACAATGAGCAGTTCTTC; CDR3 protein: CSVRGGTYNEQFF
D gene: NA; J gene: TRBJ1-1; V gene: TRBV19; clone size: NA; CDR3 DNA: TGTGCCAGTATTTATAGGCAGGGAGGCACTGAAGCTTTCTTT; CDR3 protein: CASIYRQGGTEAFF